What follows describes a single T cell receptor beta chain. Germline V lookup: CDR1 SGHTA, CDR2 FQGNSA. The CDR3 is 14 amino acids. The germline V and J ends were trimmed by 2 bases and 7 bases, with 12 bases remaining between them. This record comes from a study of identical twins. The donors were all healthy and Caucasian. TCRdb reanalysed the 5' RACE reads using MiXCR and keeps one entry per CDR3 protein. The sample lists about 550,000 distinct CDR3 sequences, 20% to 25% occurring once. A further study also used this sample, focusing on yellow fever vaccine responses in identical twins. As that study records: The authors reported partly convergent, partly personalized vaccine responses in identical twins.

This rearrangement joins TRBV7-2 to TRBJ2-1; perhaps TRBD2 as D (6 bases). Specimen: CD4+ T cells sorted from blood. The sequence was obtained from a woman in her late teens or twenties in good health. The CDR3 bases are TGTGCCAGCAGCTTATCTGGCGGGATTAATGAGCAGTTCTTC. Translated, it gives CASSLSGGINEQFF.